This T cell receptor beta chain was captured by sequencing in a study of identical twins. One entry per CDR3 protein, called by TCRdb with MiXCR from the 5' RACE reads. The sample contains 520,000 or so distinct CDR3 sequences, roughly a fifth of which appear only once. This clonotype has a count of ten or more. This CDR3 spans 11 amino acids. Trimming left V 8 bases short and J 5 bases short, with 8 bases between. Germline values: CDR1 SGHTA, CDR2 FQGNSA. These data are also associated with another study on T cells expressing NK-cell markers.

The V call is TRBV7-2, the J call TRBJ2-3; D remains unclear. What was sequenced was CD4+ T cells sorted from blood. The receptor comes from a woman aged 18-30 years in good health. The CDR3 region is CASSPQDTQYF. CDR3 in DNA: TGTGCCAGCTCACCACAAGATACGCAGTATTTT.